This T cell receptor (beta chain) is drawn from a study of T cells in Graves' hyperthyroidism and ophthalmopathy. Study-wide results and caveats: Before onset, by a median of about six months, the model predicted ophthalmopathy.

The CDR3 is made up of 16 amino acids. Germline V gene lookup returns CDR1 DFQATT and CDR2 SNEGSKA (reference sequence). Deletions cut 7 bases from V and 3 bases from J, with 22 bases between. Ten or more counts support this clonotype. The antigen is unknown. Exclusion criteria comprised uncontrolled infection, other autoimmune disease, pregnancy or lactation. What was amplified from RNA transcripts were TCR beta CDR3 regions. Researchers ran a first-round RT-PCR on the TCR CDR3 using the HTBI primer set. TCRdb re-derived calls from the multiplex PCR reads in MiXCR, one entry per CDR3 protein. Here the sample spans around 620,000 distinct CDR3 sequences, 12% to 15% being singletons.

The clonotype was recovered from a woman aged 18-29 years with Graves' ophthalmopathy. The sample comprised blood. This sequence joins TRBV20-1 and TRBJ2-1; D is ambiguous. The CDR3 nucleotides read TGCAGTGTTCCCGGCGACCTAGTTGAATACTACAATGAGCAGTTCTTC. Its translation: CSVPGDLVEYYNEQFF.